This T cell receptor (beta chain) was observed in a study of T cells in Graves' hyperthyroidism and ophthalmopathy. Study-wide background: Peripheral blood draws took place at initial diagnosis, ahead of any treatment. Findings and limits, study-wide: Blood shared most expanded thyroid clonotypes above 0.001.

In its sample, this clonotype was seen many times. Its target is unknown. RNA transcripts provided the source from which TCR beta CDR3 regions were amplified. The HTBI primer set was used in a first-round RT-PCR of the TCR CDR3. TCRdb passed the multiplex PCR reads through MiXCR, listing each CDR3 protein once. The data show around 350,000 distinct CDR3 sequences, about 14% seen once. With 5 bases removed from V and 4 bases from J, the gap between germline ends came to 18 bases. The CDR3 runs to 17 residues. From germline, CDR1 is SGHTA and CDR2 FQGNSA. Exclusion of a patient resulted from uncontrolled infection, other autoimmune disease, pregnancy or lactation. It was 8 to 10 ml of fresh peripheral blood that supplied the PBMCs.

The sample taken for sequencing was blood. This sequence was found in a woman younger than 45 with Graves' ophthalmopathy. The rearrangement joins TRBV7-2 to TRBJ1-6, with D unresolved. The CDR3 sequence is CASSLHVNQNYNSPLHF. The CDR3 DNA reads as TGTGCCAGCAGCCTACACGTCAACCAAAATTATAATTCACCCCTCCACTTT.